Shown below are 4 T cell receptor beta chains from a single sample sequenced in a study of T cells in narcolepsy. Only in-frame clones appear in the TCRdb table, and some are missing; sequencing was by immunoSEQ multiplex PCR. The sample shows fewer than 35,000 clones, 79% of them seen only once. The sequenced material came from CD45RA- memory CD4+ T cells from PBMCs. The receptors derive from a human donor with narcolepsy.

CDR3: CASSLTGFEQYF. The DNA of the CDR3 is TGTGCCAGCAGTTTAACGGGTTTCGAGCAGTACTTC. The J gene is TRBJ2-7, the V gene TRBV27; no definite D call. Trimming shortened V by 2 bases and J by 6 bases, and 8 bases separated the two germline ends. The germline gives CDR1 MNHEY, CDR2 SMNVEV (reference sequence). This CDR3 has 12 amino acids.

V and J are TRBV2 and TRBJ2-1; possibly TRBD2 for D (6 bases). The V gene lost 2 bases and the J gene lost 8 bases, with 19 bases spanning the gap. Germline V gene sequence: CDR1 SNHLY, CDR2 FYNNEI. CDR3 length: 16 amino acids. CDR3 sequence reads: CASSETAQGGTDEQFF. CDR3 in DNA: TGTGCCAGCAGTGAAACCGCTCAGGGAGGAACGGATGAGCAGTTCTTC.

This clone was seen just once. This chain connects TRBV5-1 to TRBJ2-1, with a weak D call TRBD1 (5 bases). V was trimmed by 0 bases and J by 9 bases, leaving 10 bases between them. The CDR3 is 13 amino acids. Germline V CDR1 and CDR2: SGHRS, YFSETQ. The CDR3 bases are TGCGCCAGCAGCTTGGTTTCAGGGTTTGAGCAGTTCTTC. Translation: CASSLVSGFEQFF.

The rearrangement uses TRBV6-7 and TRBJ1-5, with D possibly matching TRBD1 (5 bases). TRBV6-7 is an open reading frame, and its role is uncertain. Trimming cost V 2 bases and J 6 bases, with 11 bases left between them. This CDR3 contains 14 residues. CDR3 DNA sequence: TGTGCCAGCAGTTACGGTAGGGGCTGTCAGCCCCAGCATTTT. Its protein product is CASSYGRGCQPQHF.